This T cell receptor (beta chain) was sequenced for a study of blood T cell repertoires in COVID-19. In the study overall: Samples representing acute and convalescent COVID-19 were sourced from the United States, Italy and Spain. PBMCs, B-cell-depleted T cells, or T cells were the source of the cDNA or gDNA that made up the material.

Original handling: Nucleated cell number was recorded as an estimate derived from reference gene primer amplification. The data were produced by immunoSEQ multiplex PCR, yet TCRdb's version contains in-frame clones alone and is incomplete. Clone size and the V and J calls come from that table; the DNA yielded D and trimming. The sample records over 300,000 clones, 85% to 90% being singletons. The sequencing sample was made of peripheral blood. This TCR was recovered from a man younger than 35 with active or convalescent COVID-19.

The CDR3 region is CASGGTPGYEQYF. The CDR3 DNA reads as TGTGCCAGCGGCGGGACTCCTGGATACGAGCAGTACTTC. The chain has TRBV12-3 or TRBV12-4 and TRBJ2-7, with D perhaps matching TRBD2 (6 bases). V dropped 8 bases and J dropped 4 bases, with 15 bases sitting between them. The CDR3 loop spans 13 amino acids.